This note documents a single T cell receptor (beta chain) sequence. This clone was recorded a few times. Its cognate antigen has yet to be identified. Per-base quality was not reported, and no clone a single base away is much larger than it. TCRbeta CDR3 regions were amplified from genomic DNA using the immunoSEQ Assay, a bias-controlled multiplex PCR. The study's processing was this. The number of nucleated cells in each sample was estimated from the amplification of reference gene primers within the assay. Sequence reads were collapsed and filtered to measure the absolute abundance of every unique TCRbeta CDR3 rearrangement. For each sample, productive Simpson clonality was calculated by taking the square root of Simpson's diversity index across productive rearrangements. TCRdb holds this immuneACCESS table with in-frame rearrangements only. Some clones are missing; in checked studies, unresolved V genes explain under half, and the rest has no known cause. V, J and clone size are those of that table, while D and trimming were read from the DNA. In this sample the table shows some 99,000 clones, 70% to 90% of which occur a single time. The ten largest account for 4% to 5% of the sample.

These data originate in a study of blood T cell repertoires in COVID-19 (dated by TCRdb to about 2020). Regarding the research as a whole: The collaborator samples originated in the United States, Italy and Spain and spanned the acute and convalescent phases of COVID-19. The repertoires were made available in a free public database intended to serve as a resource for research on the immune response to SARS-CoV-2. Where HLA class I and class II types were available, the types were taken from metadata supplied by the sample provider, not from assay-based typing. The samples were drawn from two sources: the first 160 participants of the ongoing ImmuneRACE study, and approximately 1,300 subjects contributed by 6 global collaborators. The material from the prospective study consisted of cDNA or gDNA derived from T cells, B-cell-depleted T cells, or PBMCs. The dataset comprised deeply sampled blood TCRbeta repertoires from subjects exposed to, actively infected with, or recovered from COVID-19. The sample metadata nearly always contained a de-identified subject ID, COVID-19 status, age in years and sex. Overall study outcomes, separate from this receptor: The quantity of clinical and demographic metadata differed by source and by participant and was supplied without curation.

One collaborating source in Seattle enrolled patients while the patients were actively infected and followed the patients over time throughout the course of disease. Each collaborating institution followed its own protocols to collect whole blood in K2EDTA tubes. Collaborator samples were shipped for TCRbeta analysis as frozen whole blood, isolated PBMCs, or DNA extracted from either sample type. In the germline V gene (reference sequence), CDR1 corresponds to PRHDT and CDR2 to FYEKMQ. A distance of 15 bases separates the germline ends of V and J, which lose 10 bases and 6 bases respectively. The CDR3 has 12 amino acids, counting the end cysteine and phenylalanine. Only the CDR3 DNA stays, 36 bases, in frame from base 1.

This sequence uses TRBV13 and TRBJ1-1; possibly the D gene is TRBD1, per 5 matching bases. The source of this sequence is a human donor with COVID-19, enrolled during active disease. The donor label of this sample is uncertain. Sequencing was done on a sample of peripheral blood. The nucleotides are TGTGCCACAGGGCGTTACGTCGCTGAAGCTTTCTTT. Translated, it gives CATGRYVAEAFF.